The T cell receptor (beta chain) under discussion was sequenced for a study of IL-32 and malignant T cell survival in cutaneous lymphoma (dated by TCRdb to the early 2020s). Concerning the study at large: Whether the surviving TCR Vbeta+ T cells in IL-32 cultures were the malignant clone rather than benign T cells sharing that Vbeta was tested by high-throughput TCR sequencing. A couple of CTCL donors were studied by high-throughput TCR sequencing, confirming IL-32beta supported malignant T cell survival in vitro. What the work shows at the level of the full study, not this receptor alone: According to TCR sequencing, the TCRs of malignant T cells persisted after in vitro culture with IL-32beta. Malignant T cell survival in vitro appeared to be supported by IL-32beta through the induction of large CD14+ antigen-presenting cells that reduced apoptosis. The kinetics of enhanced malignant T cell survival in culture varied somewhat between CTCL blood donors. No exact culture duration for the TCR-sequenced samples was stated in the methods.

Worth noting for this clone: Its antigen remains unidentified. One base away there is no much larger clone; base qualities are not given.

Genomic DNA was extracted with the QIAamp DNA Mini kit and was profiled by immunoSEQ with about 85-450 ng of DNA template. TCRdb provides this immuneACCESS table in a form limited to in-frame rearrangements. Some clones are lacking; in checked studies, under half of them reflect an unresolved V gene, and why the rest are absent is not known. The sample table lists a few thousand clones, around 80% of them with a count of one. The ten largest clones take up around 55% of the sample. Inclusive of the bounding cysteine and phenylalanine, the CDR3 is 15 residues long. Only the CDR3 DNA stays, 45 bases, in frame from base 1. From a lookup of the germline V gene (reference sequence), CDR1 and CDR2 are LNHDA and SQIVND. The V and J ends are trimmed by 3 bases and 5 bases, leaving 16 bases between them. Blood samples were obtained from patients with leukemic cutaneous T cell lymphoma (Sezary syndrome) who were treated at a US cutaneous lymphoma program. Ficoll centrifugation was used to isolate peripheral blood mononuclear cells from the patients' blood.

Here the sequenced sample was blood, taken on day 0. The TCR comes from a human donor with cutaneous T cell lymphoma. The rearranged segments are TRBV19 and TRBJ1-1; the D gene assignment is ambiguous. CDR3 region: CASSIPGFPDTEAFF. The nucleotide sequence reads as follows: TGTGCCAGTAGTATTCCCGGCTTCCCAGATACTGAAGCTTTCTTT.